Listed below are T cell receptor beta chains from one sample, sequenced in a study. TCRdb reprocessed the RT-PCR reads via MiXCR and lists one record per CDR3 protein. The table lists about 700,000 distinct CDR3 sequences, 14% of them singletons. Input material: memory CD4+ T cells from blood. Receptors originate from a female donor in good health, serving as a healthy control. Both conserved end residues are part of each CDR3. The D gene is left open where the match is weak. A row's size may be missing; if present it is once, few, many or a size class.

v_call	clone_size	j_call	d_call	cdr3_length	cdr3_aa	cdr3_nt
TRBV20-1	-	TRBJ2-1	TRBD1	14	CSAPTTGTYNEQFF	TGCAGTGCCCCGACGACAGGGACCTACAATGAGCAGTTCTTC
TRBV6-6	few	TRBJ2-3	-	13	CASTPAPGDTQYF	TGTGCCAGCACTCCTGCGCCGGGAGATACGCAGTATTTT
TRBV5-5	-	TRBJ2-7	TRBD1	14	CASSLGTGLFEQYF	TGTGCCAGCAGCTTGGGGACAGGGCTATTCGAGCAGTACTTC
TRBV29-1	many	TRBJ1-1	-	11	CSGGRTVEAFF	TGCAGCGGGGGACGGACAGTTGAAGCTTTCTTT
TRBV7-3	-	TRBJ2-1	-	15	CASSDRRSIANEQFF	TGTGCCAGCAGTGACCGCAGATCCATCGCGAATGAGCAGTTCTTC
TRBV12-3/TRBV12-4	-	TRBJ2-7	-	14	CASSQGGGNNEQYF	TGTGCCAGCAGCCAAGGAGGGGGGAATAACGAGCAGTACTTC
TRBV7-9	-	TRBJ1-1	-	13	CASMWPKNTEAFF	TGTGCCAGCATGTGGCCTAAGAACACTGAAGCTTTCTTT
TRBV12-3/TRBV12-4	few	TRBJ1-1	TRBD1	14	CASSLNYRGTEAFF	TGTGCCAGCAGTTTAAATTACAGGGGGACTGAAGCTTTCTTT
TRBV4-1	few	TRBJ2-2	TRBD2	16	CASMETSRSNTGELFF	TGCGCCAGCATGGAGACTAGCAGAAGCAACACCGGGGAGCTGTTTTTT
TRBV19	-	TRBJ1-5	TRBD1	15	CASSRDRASNQPQHF	TGTGCCAGTAGCCGGGACAGGGCTAGCAATCAGCCCCAGCATTTT
TRBV6-1	few	TRBJ2-5	-	14	CASSGQLDQETQYF	TGTGCCAGCAGTGGACAGTTGGACCAAGAGACCCAGTACTTC